The clone carrying this TCR beta chain was recorded at least ten times. As yet, its antigen is unknown. The data are from a study of response to subunit inactivated influenza vaccine. Points from the study as a whole: Authors proposed each seasonal influenza vaccination draws in few new T cells.

TCRdb fed the RT-PCR reads into MiXCR, producing one record per CDR3 protein. This table has approximately 480,000 distinct CDR3 sequences, approximately 11% appearing once. Germline CDR1 and CDR2: MNHEY and SVGEGT. V lost 6 bases and J 8 bases, leaving 14 bases between the germline ends. This CDR3 region has 12 residues. The material sequenced was PBMCs from blood, taken roughly 47 days after vaccination. The V and J genes are TRBV6-2 or TRBV6-3 and TRBJ2-7; D possibly corresponds to TRBD1 (5 bases). The source of this sequence is a man in his fifties who received an inactivated influenza vaccine. The CDR3 loop is CASRHPRQQQYF. DNA of the CDR3: TGTGCCAGCAGACACCCTAGACAGCAGCAGTACTTC.